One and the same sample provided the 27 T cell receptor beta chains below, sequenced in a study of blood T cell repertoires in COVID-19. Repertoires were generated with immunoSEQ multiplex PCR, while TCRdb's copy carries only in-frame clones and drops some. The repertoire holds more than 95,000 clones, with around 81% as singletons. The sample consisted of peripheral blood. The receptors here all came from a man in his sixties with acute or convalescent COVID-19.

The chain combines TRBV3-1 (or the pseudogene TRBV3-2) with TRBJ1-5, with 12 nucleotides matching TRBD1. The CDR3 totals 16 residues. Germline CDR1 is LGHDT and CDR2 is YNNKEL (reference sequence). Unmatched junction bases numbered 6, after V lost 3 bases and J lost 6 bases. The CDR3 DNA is TGTGCCAGCAGCCAGACCGGGACAGGGGGCGGTCAGCCCCAGCATTTT. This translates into CASSQTGTGGGQPQHF.

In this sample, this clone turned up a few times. The CDR3 protein is CASSPRDRGWYEQFF. The CDR3 bases are TGTGCCAGCAGCCCCCGGGACAGGGGTTGGTATGAGCAGTTCTTC. The chain carries TRBV14 and TRBJ2-1, with 10 bases that match TRBD1. This CDR3 is built from 15 residues. Germline V gives CDR1 SGHDN, CDR2 FVKESK. V lost 4 bases and J lost 8; bases outside the gene matches: 8.

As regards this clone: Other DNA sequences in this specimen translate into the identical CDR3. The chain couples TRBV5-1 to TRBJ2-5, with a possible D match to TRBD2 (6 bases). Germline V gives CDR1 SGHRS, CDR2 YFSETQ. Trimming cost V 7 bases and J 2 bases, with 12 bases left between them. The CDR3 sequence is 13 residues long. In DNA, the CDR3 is TGCGCCAGCCGCCCGGGACTTCAAGAGACCCAGTACTTC. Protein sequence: CASRPGLQETQYF.

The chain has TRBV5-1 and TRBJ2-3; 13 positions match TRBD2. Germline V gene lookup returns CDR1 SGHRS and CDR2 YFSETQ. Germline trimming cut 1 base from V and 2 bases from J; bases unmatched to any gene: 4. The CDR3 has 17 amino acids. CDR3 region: CASSLTGTSGATDTQYF. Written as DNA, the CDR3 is TGCGCCAGCAGCTTGACTGGGACTAGCGGGGCCACAGATACGCAGTATTTT.

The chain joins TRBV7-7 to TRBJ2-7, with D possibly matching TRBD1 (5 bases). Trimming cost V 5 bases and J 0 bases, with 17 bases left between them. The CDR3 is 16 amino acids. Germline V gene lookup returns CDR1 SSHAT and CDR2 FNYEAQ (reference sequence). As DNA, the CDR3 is TGTGCCAGCAGCCCCCGTACAGGAATCCCCTCCTACGAGCAGTACGTC. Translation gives CASSPRTGIPSYEQYV.

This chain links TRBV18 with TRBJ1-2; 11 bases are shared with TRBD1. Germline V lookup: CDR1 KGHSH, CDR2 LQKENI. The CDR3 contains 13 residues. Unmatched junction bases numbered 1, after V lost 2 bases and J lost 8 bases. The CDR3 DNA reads TGTGCCAGCTCACCAGGACAGGGGGCCGGCTACACCTTC. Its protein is CASSPGQGAGYTF.

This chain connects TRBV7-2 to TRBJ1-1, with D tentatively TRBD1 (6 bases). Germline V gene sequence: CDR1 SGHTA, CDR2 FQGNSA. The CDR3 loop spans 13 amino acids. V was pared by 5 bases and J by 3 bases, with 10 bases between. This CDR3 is CASSGRGDTEAFF. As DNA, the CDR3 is TGTGCCAGCAGCGGCAGGGGCGACACTGAAGCTTTCTTT.

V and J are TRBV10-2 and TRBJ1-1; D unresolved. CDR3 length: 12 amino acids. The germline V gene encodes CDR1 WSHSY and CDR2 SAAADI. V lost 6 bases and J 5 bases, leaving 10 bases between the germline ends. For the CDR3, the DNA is TGCGCCAGCAGCCAGGAACAGACTGAAGCTTTCTTT. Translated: CASSQEQTEAFF.

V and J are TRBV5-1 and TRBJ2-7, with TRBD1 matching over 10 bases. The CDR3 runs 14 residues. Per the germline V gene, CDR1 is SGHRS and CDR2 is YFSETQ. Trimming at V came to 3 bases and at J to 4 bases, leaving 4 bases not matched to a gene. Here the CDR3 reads CASSSGQGLYEQYF. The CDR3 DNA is TGCGCCAGCAGCTCGGGACAGGGGTTGTACGAGCAGTACTTC.

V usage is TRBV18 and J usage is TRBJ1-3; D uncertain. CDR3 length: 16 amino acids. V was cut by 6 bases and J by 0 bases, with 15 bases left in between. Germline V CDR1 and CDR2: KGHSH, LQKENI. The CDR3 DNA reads TGTGCCAGCTCCCCGTCTGCCGCGAGCTCTGGAAACACCATATATTTT. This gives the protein CASSPSAASSGNTIYF.

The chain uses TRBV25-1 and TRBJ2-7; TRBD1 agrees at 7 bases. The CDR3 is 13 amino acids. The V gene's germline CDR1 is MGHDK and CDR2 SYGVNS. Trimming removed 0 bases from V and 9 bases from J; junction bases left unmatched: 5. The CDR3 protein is CASSEYEGAGQYV. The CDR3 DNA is TGTGCCAGCAGTGAATATGAGGGGGCCGGGCAGTACGTC.

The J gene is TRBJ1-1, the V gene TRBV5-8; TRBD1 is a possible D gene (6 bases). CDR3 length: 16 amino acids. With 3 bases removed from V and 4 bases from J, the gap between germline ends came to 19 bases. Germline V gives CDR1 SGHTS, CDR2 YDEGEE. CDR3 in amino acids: CASSSTWGGRGTEAFF. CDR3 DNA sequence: TGTGCCAGCAGCTCAACCTGGGGGGGCCGGGGCACTGAAGCTTTCTTT.

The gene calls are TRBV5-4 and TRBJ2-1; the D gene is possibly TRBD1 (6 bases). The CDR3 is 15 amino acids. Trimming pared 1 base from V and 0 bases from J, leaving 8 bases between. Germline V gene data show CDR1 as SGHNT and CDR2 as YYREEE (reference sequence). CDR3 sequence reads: CASSLTGLSYNEQFF. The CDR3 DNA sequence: TGTGCCAGCAGCTTGACAGGGCTCTCCTACAATGAGCAGTTCTTC.

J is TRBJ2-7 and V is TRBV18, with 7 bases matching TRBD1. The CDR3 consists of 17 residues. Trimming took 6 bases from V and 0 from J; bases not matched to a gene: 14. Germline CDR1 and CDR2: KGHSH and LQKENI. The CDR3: CASSQRPPGQTSYEQYV. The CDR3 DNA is TGTGCCAGCTCCCAAAGACCCCCGGGACAGACCTCCTACGAGCAGTACGTC.

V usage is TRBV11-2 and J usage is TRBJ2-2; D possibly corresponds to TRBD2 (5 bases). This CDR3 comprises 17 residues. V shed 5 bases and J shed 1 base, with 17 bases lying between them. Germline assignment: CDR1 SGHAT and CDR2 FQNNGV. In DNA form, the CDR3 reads TGTGCCAGCAGCCATCGGCTAGCTGACGGGAACACCGGGGAGCTGTTTTTT. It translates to CASSHRLADGNTGELFF.

The CDR3 loop reads CASSFDPLSADTQYF. CDR3 DNA: TGTGCCAGCAGCTTTGACCCTTTGAGCGCAGATACGCAGTATTTT. The V and J genes are TRBV11-2 and TRBJ2-3; no reliable D call. CDR3 length: 15 amino acids. Deletions cut 3 bases from V and 4 bases from J, with 14 bases between. Germline loops: CDR1 SGHAT, CDR2 FQNNGV.

CDR3 nucleotides: TGTGCCAGTGGCCTAGCGGGGCCTAATCACGATGAGCAGTTCTTC. Encoded protein: CASGLAGPNHDEQFF. The chain links TRBV19 to TRBJ2-1; 9 nucleotides align to TRBD2. Germline CDR1 is LNHDA and CDR2 is SQIVND (reference sequence). CDR3 length: 15 amino acids. With V trimmed by 8 bases and J by 8 bases, 13 bases remained unmatched.

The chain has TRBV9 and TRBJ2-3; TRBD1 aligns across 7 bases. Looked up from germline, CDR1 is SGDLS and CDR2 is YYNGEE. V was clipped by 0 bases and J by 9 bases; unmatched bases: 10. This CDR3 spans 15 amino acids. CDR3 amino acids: CASSVAEGARGTQYF. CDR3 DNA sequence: TGTGCCAGCAGCGTAGCAGAGGGGGCGAGGGGGACGCAGTATTTT. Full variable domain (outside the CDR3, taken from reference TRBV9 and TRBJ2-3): DSGVTQTPKHLITATGQRVTLRCSPRSGDLSVYWYQQSLDQGLQFLIQYYNGEERAKGNILERFSAQQFPDLHSELNLSSLELGDSALYFCASSVAEGARGTQYFGPGTRLTVL.

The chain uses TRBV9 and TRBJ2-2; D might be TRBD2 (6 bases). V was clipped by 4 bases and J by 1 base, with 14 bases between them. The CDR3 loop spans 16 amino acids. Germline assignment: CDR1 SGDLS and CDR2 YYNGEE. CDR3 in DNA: TGTGCCAGCAGCCCCCCGAGCGGGCAGAACACCGGGGAGCTGTTTTTT. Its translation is CASSPPSGQNTGELFF.

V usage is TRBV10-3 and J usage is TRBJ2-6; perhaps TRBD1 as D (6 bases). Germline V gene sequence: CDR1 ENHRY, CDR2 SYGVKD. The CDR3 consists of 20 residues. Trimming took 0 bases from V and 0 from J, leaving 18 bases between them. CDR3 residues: CAISESTGVGLLSGANVLTF. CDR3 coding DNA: TGTGCCATCAGTGAGTCGACAGGAGTAGGTCTACTCTCTGGGGCCAACGTCCTGACTTTC.

In nucleotides, the CDR3 is TGTGCCAGCAGAGGACAGACAGGGGACACTGAAGCTTTCTTT. Protein sequence: CASRGQTGDTEAFF. The gene calls are TRBV7-2 and TRBJ1-1; the match to TRBD1 covers 8 bases. The CDR3 totals 14 residues. Unmatched junction bases numbered 6, after V lost 6 bases and J lost 3 bases. Germline-derived CDR1 and CDR2 are SGHTA and FQGNSA.

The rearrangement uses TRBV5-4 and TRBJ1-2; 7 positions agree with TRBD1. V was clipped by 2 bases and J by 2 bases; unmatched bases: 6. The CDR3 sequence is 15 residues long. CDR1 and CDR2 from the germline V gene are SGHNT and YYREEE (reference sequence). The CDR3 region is CASSLVGTENYGYTF. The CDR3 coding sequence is TGTGCCAGCAGCTTAGTTGGGACAGAGAACTATGGCTACACCTTC.

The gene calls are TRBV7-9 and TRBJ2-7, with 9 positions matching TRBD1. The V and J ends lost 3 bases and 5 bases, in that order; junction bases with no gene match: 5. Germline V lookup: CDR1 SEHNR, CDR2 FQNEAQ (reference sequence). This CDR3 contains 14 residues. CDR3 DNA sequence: TGTGCCAGCAGCTTGACAGGGGGTAGGGACGAGCAGTACGTC. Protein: CASSLTGGRDEQYV.

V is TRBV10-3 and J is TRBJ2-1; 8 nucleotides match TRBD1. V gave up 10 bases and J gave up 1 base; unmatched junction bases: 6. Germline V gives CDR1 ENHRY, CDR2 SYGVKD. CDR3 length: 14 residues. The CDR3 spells CATRGQESYNEQFF. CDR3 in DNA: TGTGCCACCCGGGGACAGGAGTCCTACAATGAGCAGTTCTTC.

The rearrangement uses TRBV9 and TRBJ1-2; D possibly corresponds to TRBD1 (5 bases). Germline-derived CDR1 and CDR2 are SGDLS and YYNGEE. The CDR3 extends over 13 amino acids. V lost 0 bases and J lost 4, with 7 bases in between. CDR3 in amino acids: CASSVEQAYGYTF. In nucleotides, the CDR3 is TGTGCCAGCAGCGTAGAACAGGCCTATGGCTACACCTTC.

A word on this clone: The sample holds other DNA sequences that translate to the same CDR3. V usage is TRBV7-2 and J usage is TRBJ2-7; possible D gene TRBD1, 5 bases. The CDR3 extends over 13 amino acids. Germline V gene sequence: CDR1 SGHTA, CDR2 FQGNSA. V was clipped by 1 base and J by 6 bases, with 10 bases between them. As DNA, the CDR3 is TGTGCCAGCAGCTTAGTAAGGGGTGGCGAGCAGTACGTC. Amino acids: CASSLVRGGEQYV.

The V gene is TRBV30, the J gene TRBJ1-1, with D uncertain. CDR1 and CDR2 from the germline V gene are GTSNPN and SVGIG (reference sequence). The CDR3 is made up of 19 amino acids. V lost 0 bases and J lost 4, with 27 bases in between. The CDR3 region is CAWSVRPTFASLRSTEAFF. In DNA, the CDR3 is TGTGCCTGGAGTGTACGGCCCACGTTTGCGAGTTTAAGGAGCACTGAAGCTTTCTTT.